This T cell receptor (beta chain) was recovered during a study of response to subunit inactivated influenza vaccine. The germline CDR1 and CDR2 sequences are MNHEY and SVGAGI. V dropped 2 bases and J dropped 6 bases, with 17 bases sitting between them. This CDR3 has 15 amino acids. TCRdb processed the RT-PCR reads anew with MiXCR; each CDR3 protein has one entry. The top ten hold 10% to 13% of the sample, which has 860,000 or so distinct CDR3 sequences, 20% to 25% seen once. The rearrangement links TRBV6-5 to TRBJ2-7, with TRBD1 as a possible D gene (5 bases). The sequences come from PBMCs from blood, collected approximately 5 days after vaccination. The receptor was derived from a man aged 45-60 years who received an inactivated influenza vaccine. CDR3 amino acids: CASSYVAGSFLEQYF. CDR3 sequence (DNA): TGTGCCAGCAGTTACGTTGCAGGGTCGTTTCTCGAGCAGTACTTC.